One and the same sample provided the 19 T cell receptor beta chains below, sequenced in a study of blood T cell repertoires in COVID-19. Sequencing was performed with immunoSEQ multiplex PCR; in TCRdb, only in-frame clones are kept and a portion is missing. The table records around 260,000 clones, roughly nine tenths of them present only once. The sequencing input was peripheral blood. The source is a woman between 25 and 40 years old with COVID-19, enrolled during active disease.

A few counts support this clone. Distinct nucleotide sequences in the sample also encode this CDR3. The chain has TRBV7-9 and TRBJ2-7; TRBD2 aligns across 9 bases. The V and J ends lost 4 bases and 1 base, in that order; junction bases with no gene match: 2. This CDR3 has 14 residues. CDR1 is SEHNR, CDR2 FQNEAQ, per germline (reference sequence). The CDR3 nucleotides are TGTGCCAGCAGCTCACTAGCGGGTTCCTACGAGCAGTACTTC. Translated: CASSSLAGSYEQYF. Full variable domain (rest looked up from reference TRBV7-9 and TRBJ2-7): DTGVSQNPRHKITKRGQNVTFRCDPISEHNRLYWYRQTLGQGPEFLTYFQNEAQLEKSRLLSDRFSAERPKGSFSTLEIQRTEQGDSAMYLCASSSLAGSYEQYFGPGTRLTVT.

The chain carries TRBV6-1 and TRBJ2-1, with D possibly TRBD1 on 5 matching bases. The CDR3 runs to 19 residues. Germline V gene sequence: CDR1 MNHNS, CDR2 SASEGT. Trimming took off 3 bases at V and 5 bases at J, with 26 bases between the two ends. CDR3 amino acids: CASSDRDARSRTRDNEQFF. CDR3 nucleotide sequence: TGTGCCAGCAGTGACCGAGACGCTCGGTCCAGGACAAGGGACAATGAGCAGTTCTTC.

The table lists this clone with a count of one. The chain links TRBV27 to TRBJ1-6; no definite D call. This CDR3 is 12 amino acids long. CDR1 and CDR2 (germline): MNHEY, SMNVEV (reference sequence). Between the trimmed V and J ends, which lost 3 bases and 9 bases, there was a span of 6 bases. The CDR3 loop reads CASSFPFSPLHF. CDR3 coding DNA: TGTGCCAGCAGTTTCCCATTTTCACCCCTCCACTTT.

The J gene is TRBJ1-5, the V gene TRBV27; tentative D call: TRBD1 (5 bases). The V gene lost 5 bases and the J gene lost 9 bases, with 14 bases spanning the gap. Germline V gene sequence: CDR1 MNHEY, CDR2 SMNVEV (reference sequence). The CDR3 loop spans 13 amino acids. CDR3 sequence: CASSTTVLGPQHF. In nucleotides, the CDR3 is TGTGCCAGCAGTACGACAGTCCTCGGGCCCCAGCATTTT.

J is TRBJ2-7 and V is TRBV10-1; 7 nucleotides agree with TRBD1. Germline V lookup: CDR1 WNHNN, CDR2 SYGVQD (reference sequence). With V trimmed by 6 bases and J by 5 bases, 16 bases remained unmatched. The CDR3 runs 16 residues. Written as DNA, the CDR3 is TGCGCCAGCAGCCGCTACAGGGGCCTTACCCCCAACGAGCAGTACTTC. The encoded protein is CASSRYRGLTPNEQYF.

The DNA of the CDR3 is TGTGCCAGCAGCTTAAACAGGGGTGGAAACATTCAGTACTTC. Translation: CASSLNRGGNIQYF. V is TRBV7-3 and J is TRBJ2-4; TRBD1 matches at 7 bases. Trimming took 1 base from V and 6 from J; bases not matched to a gene: 3. The CDR3 totals 14 residues. CDR1 is SGHTA and CDR2 is FQGTGA in the germline V gene.

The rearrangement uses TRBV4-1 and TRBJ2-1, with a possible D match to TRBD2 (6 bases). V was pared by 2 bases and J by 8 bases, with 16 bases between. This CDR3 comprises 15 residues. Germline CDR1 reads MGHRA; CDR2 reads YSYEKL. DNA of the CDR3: TGCGCCAGCAGCCAACAGGGAGGAGGGAGCTATGAGCAGTTCTTC. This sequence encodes CASSQQGGGSYEQFF.

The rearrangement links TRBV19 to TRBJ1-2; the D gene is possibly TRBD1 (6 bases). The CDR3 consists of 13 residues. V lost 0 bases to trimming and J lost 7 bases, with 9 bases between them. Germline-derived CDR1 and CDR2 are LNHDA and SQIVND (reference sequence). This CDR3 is CASSIEQGTGYTF. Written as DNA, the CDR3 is TGTGCCAGTAGTATAGAACAGGGTACTGGCTACACCTTC.

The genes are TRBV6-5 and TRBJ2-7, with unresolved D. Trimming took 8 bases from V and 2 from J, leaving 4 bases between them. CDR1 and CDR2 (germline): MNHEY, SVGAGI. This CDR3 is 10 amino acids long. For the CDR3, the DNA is TGTGCCAGCGGGCCCTACGAGCAGTACTTC. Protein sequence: CASGPYEQYF.

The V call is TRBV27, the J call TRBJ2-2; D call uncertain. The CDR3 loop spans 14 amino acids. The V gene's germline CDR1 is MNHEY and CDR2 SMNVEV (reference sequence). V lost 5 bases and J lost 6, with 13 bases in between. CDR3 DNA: TGTGCCAGCAGTCGGTGGTCACCCCCCGGGGAGCTGTTTTTT. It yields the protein CASSRWSPPGELFF.

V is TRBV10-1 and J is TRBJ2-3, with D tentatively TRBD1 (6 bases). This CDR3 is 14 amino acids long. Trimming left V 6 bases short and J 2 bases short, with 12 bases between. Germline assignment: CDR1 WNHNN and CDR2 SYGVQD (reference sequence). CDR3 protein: CASSRDTNTDTQYF. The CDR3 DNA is TGCGCCAGCAGCCGGGACACTAACACAGATACGCAGTATTTT.

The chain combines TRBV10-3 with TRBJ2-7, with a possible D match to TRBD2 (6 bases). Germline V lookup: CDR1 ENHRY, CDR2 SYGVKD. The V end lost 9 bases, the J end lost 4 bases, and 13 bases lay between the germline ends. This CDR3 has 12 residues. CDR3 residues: CAISGETYEQYF. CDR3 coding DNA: TGTGCCATATCGGGGGAGACATACGAGCAGTACTTC.

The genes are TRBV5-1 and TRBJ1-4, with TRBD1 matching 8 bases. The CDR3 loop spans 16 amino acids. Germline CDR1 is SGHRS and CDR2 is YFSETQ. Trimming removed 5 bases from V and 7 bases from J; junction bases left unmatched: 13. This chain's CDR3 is CASRGQGGTTGEKLFF. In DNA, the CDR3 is TGCGCCAGCAGAGGACAGGGAGGAACGACAGGTGAAAAACTGTTTTTT.

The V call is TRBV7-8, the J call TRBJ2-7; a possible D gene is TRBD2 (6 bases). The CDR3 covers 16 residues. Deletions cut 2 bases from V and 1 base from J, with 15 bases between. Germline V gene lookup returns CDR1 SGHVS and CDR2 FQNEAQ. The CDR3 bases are TGTGCCAGCAGCTTAAGCATCGGGAGTGAATCCTACGAGCAGTACTTC. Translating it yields CASSLSIGSESYEQYF.

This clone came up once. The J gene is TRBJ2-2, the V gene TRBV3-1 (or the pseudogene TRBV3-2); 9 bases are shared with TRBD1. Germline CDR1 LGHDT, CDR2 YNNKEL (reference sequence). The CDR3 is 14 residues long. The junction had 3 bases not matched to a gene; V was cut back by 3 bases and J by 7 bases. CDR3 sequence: CASSQGTGIGELFF. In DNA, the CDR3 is TGTGCCAGCAGCCAGGGGACAGGGATCGGGGAGCTGTTTTTT.

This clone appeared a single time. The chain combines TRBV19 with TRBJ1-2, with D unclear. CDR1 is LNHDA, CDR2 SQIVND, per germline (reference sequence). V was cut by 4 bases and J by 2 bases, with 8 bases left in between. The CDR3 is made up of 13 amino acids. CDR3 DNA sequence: TGTGCCAGTAGTAATCTCCCGAACTATGGCTACACCTTC. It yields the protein CASSNLPNYGYTF.

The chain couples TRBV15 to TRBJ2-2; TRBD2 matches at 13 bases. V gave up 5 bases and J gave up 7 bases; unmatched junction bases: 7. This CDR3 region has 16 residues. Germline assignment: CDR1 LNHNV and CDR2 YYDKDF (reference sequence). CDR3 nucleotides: TGTGCCACCAGCGTAACTAGCGGGAGGGCCAACGGGGAGCTGTTTTTT. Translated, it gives CATSVTSGRANGELFF. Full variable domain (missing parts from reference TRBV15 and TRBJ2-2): DAMVIQNPRYQVTQFGKPVTLSCSQTLNHNVMYWYQQKSSQAPKLLFHYYDKDFNNEADTPDNFQSRRPNTSFCFLDIRSPGLGDTAMYLCATSVTSGRANGELFFGEGSRLTVL.

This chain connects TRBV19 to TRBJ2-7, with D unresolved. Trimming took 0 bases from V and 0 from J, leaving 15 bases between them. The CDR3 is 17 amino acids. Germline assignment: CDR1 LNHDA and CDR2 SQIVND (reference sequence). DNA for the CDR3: TGTGCCAGTAGTATAGATCGGTTCCGCACCGGCTCCTACGAGCAGTACTTC. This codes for CASSIDRFRTGSYEQYF.

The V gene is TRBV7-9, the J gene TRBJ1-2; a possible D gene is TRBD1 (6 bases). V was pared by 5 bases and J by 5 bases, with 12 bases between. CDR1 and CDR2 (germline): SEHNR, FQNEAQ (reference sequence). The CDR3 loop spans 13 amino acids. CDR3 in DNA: TGTGCCAGCAGCGTCGGGACACCTTATGGCTACACCTTC. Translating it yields CASSVGTPYGYTF.